This passage covers 22 T cell receptor beta chains from one sample sequenced in a study of type 1 regulatory T cells. TCRdb fed the reads into MiXCR, producing one record per CDR3 protein. This sample has about 71,000 distinct CDR3 sequences, with less than 25% found just once. The antigens for these receptors are not known. Study-level findings and limits: Compared with non-Tr1 cells, Tr1 cells showed a narrower TCR repertoire.

The material sequenced was cultured type 1 regulatory T (Tr1) cells, either the whole culture or a sorted fraction (not recorded which). Receptor source: a human donor in good health.

V usage is TRBV5-1 and J usage is TRBJ2-1; 8 nucleotides agree with TRBD2. The CDR3 extends over 14 amino acids. Germline CDR1 is SGHRS and CDR2 is YFSETQ. J gave up 8 bases and V 4 bases, and 8 bases lay outside the gene matches. CDR3 loop: CASSLGTSSDEQFF. The CDR3 nucleotides are TGCGCCAGCAGCCTCGGGACTAGTAGCGATGAGCAGTTCTTC. Looking up the rest from reference TRBV5-1 and TRBJ2-1 gives the full variable domain: KAGVTQTPRYLIKTRGQQVTLSCSPISGHRSVSWYQQTPGQGLQFLFEYFSETQRNKGNFPGRFSGRQFSNSRSEMNVSTLELGDSALYLCASSLGTSSDEQFFGPGTRLTVL.

The table lists this clonotype with a few counts. The J gene is TRBJ2-2, the V gene TRBV7-2; maybe TRBD2 (7 bases). The CDR3 runs 17 residues. Germline V lookup: CDR1 SGHTA, CDR2 FQGNSA. V was clipped by 0 bases and J by 4 bases, with 15 bases between them. This CDR3 reads CASSLALGGQSTGELFF. Written as DNA, the CDR3 is TGTGCCAGCAGCTTAGCGTTGGGGGGGCAAAGCACCGGGGAGCTGTTTTTT.

As regards this clonotype: A read error is likely here: a far larger clone is one base away. The chain has TRBV7-2 and TRBJ2-1; no clear D. The CDR3 totals 11 residues. Germline V gene data show CDR1 as SGHTA and CDR2 as FQGNSA. Deletions cut 10 bases from V and 10 bases from J, with 14 bases between. DNA for the CDR3: TGTGCCACCGCACAATCCTACGAGCAGTTCTTC. It yields the protein CATAQSYEQFF.

The J gene is TRBJ2-7, the V gene TRBV12-3 or TRBV12-4, with D unresolved. The CDR3 sequence is 11 residues long. V was pared by 7 bases and J by 5 bases, with 9 bases between. In nucleotides, the CDR3 is TGTGCCAGCACTATAAGGGACGAGCAGTACTTC. Residues: CASTIRDEQYF.

This clonotype was picked up a small number of times. The chain combines TRBV12-3 or TRBV12-4 with TRBJ2-1, with TRBD1 matching 9 bases. The J segment lost 5 bases and the V segment lost 7 bases, leaving 6 bases of the junction unmatched. The CDR3 loop spans 14 amino acids. CDR3 amino acids: CASTPGQGNNEQFF. The CDR3 DNA is TGTGCCAGCACCCCGGGACAGGGAAACAATGAGCAGTTCTTC.

The V call is TRBV7-9, the J call TRBJ2-3; no firm D call. V lost 7 bases and J lost 1, with 15 bases in between. The CDR3 contains 15 residues. CDR1 and CDR2 from the germline V gene are SEHNR and FQNEAQ (reference sequence). The CDR3 protein is CASTTPGGGTDTQYF. DNA for the CDR3: TGTGCCAGCACCACCCCGGGTGGGGGCACAGATACGCAGTATTTT.

This clonotype has a handful of counts. The V call is TRBV20-1, the J call TRBJ2-1; D gene ambiguous. This CDR3 is 14 amino acids long. The germline V gene encodes CDR1 DFQATT and CDR2 SNEGSKA (reference sequence). The V end lost 1 base, the J end lost 0 bases, and 7 bases lay between the germline ends. This CDR3 reads CSARAFSSYNEQFF. The CDR3 DNA sequence: TGCAGTGCTAGAGCATTTAGCTCCTACAATGAGCAGTTCTTC.

J is TRBJ1-6 and V is TRBV27, with TRBD1 identical over 9 bases. The length of the CDR3 is 16 residues. The germline V gene encodes CDR1 MNHEY and CDR2 SMNVEV (reference sequence). With 0 bases clipped from V and 5 bases from J, the junction kept 2 bases outside the gene matches. The DNA for the CDR3 is TGTGCCAGCAGTTTATCGGGACAGGGAAATAATTCACCCCTCCACTTT. It codes for CASSLSGQGNNSPLHF.

In its sample, this clonotype was seen a few times. The chain has TRBV27 and TRBJ2-7; the D call may be TRBD1 or TRBD2 (5 bases each). V gave up 6 bases and J gave up 2 bases, with 14 bases separating them. Germline values: CDR1 MNHEY, CDR2 SMNVEV (reference sequence). The CDR3 covers 14 residues. The CDR3 nucleotides read TGTGCCAGCAGCCCGAGCCGGGGACCCTACGAGCAGTACTTC. Amino acids: CASSPSRGPYEQYF.

V is TRBV28 and J is TRBJ2-1, with TRBD2 as a possible D gene (5 bases). The V gene lost 10 bases and the J gene lost 6 bases, with 16 bases spanning the gap. Germline CDR1 MDHEN, CDR2 SYDVKM. The CDR3 sequence is 13 residues long. CDR3 sequence: CATREPGSNEQFF. The CDR3 DNA is TGTGCCACTCGGGAACCGGGGTCCAATGAGCAGTTCTTC.

Only a few counts were recorded for this clonotype. The V and J genes are TRBV5-5 and TRBJ2-3, with a weak D call TRBD2 (5 bases). The V gene's germline CDR1 is SGHKS and CDR2 YYEKEE (reference sequence). The CDR3 totals 15 residues. Trimming cost V 1 base and J 3 bases, with 12 bases left between them. DNA of the CDR3: TGTGCCAGCAGCTTGACCTGGACGGGGACAGATACGCAGTATTTT. Amino acid sequence: CASSLTWTGTDTQYF.

The rearrangement joins TRBV14 to TRBJ2-1; 10 bases align to TRBD2. This CDR3 comprises 15 residues. J gave up 12 bases and V 1 base, and 9 bases lay outside the gene matches. Germline CDR1 reads SGHDN; CDR2 reads FVKESK. CDR3 region: CASSQVSSGRGGQFF. Here the CDR3 DNA reads TGTGCCAGCAGCCAAGTCTCTAGCGGGAGAGGCGGGCAGTTCTTC. The full variable domain, with the rest looked up from reference TRBV14 and TRBJ2-1, is EAGVTQFPSHSVIEKGQTVTLRCDPISGHDNLYWYRRVMGKEIKFLLHFVKESKQDESGMPNNRFLAERTGGTYSTLKVQPAELEDSGVYFCASSQVSSGRGGQFFGPGTRLTVL.

This clonotype was picked up one time. The chain links TRBV5-6 to TRBJ2-1; unclear D gene. V was shortened by 2 bases and J by 6 bases, with 3 bases between the two germline ends. The germline V gene encodes CDR1 SGHDT and CDR2 YYEEEE. CDR3 length: 11 amino acids. The CDR3 DNA reads TGTGCCAGCAGCTTAAGCAATGAGCAGTTCTTC. Protein: CASSLSNEQFF.

This clonotype was counted only a few times. The chain recombines TRBV5-1 with TRBJ2-2; 12 bases are shared with TRBD2. This CDR3 region has 16 residues. V lost 4 bases to trimming and J lost 3 bases; unmatched junction nucleotides: 4. CDR1 is SGHRS and CDR2 is YFSETQ in the germline V gene. This CDR3 reads CASSQLAGGDTGELFF. Written as DNA, the CDR3 is TGCGCCAGCAGCCAACTAGCGGGAGGAGACACCGGGGAGCTGTTTTTT.

This chain uses TRBV20-1 with TRBJ2-7; 8 nucleotides align to TRBD1. Germline V gene lookup returns CDR1 DFQATT and CDR2 SNEGSKA (reference sequence). V shed 3 bases, J shed 6 bases, and the junction held 10 bases outside the gene matches. This CDR3 comprises 14 residues. The CDR3 nucleotides are TGCAGTGCTAGGGCCAGGGGGCCAGACTTCGAGCAGTACTTC. Translated, it gives CSARARGPDFEQYF.

The chain combines TRBV12-3 or TRBV12-4 with TRBJ2-1; 11 positions match TRBD2. V dropped 10 bases and J dropped 9; count of bases not matched to a gene: 11. The CDR3 loop spans 14 amino acids. CDR3 sequence (DNA): TGTGCCACCCGACTAGCGGGGAACCCCGGTGAGCAGTTCTTC. Its protein product is CATRLAGNPGEQFF.

The V gene is TRBV19, the J gene TRBJ2-3; possibly TRBD1 for D (8 bases). The CDR3 sequence is 14 residues long. V dropped 3 bases and J dropped 6 bases, with 13 bases sitting between them. Germline V gives CDR1 LNHDA, CDR2 SQIVND (reference sequence). The CDR3 is CASSIGQGGDTQYF. The CDR3 bases are TGTGCCAGTAGTATCGGACAGGGAGGGGATACGCAGTATTTT.

This chain connects TRBV5-1 to TRBJ2-1; TRBD2 aligns across 11 bases. The CDR3 sequence is 15 residues long. Per the germline V gene, CDR1 is SGHRS and CDR2 is YFSETQ. V dropped 5 bases and J dropped 8; count of bases not matched to a gene: 9. The CDR3 nucleotides read TGCGCCAGCAGACGAACTAGCGGGAGTACCCATGAGCAGTTCTTC. Its translation: CASRRTSGSTHEQFF. Full variable domain (remainder filled in from reference TRBV5-1 and TRBJ2-1): KAGVTQTPRYLIKTRGQQVTLSCSPISGHRSVSWYQQTPGQGLQFLFEYFSETQRNKGNFPGRFSGRQFSNSRSEMNVSTLELGDSALYLCASRRTSGSTHEQFFGPGTRLTVL.

There are a few counts of this clonotype. The chain carries TRBV3-1 and TRBJ2-7; 10 bases fit TRBD1. The ends lost 4 bases at V and 5 bases at J; junction bases unmatched: 5. Germline-derived CDR1 and CDR2 are LGHDT and YNNKEL (reference sequence). This CDR3 comprises 14 residues. Here the CDR3 DNA reads TGTGCCAGCAGCCCGAGGGACAGGGGCCACGAGCAGTACTTC. It is translated as CASSPRDRGHEQYF.

The chain couples TRBV7-3 to TRBJ2-4; D possibly uses TRBD1 or TRBD2 (6 bases each). The length of the CDR3 is 11 residues. The V and J ends lost 10 bases and 9 bases respectively, with 13 bases between them. CDR1 is SGHTA, CDR2 FQGTGA, per germline. This CDR3 is CATPRGAIQYF. Written as DNA, the CDR3 is TGTGCCACCCCGAGGGGGGCCATTCAGTACTTC.

This clonotype was counted between two and nine times. The chain combines TRBV5-1 with TRBJ2-7; 14 bases line up with TRBD2. The CDR3 has 19 amino acids. Trimming cost V 0 bases and J 4 bases; bases outside gene matches: 12. Per the germline V gene, CDR1 is SGHRS and CDR2 is YFSETQ. CDR3 nucleotide sequence: TGCGCCAGCAGCTTGGGCTTCTTGACTAGCGGGAGGGTTGGTTACGAGCAGTACTTC. It yields the protein CASSLGFLTSGRVGYEQYF.

The J gene is TRBJ1-1, the V gene TRBV7-3; D not resolved. CDR3 length: 13 residues. Per germline, CDR1 SGHTA and CDR2 FQGTGA. V gave up 4 bases and J gave up 4 bases, with 10 bases separating them. Here the CDR3 reads CASSWGSGTEAFF. For the CDR3, the DNA is TGTGCCAGCAGCTGGGGATCAGGCACTGAAGCTTTCTTT.